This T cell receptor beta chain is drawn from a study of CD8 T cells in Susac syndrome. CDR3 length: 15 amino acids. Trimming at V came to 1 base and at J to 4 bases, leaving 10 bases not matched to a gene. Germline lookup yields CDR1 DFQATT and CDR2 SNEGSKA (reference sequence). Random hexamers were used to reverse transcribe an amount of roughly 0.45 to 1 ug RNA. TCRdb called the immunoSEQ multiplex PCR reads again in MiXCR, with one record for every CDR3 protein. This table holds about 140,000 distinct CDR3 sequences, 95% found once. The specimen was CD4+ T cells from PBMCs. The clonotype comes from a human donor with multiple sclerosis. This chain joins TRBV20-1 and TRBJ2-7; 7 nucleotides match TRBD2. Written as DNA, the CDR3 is TGCAGTGCTAGAGTCGGTGGCGGGAGTCGATACGAGCAGTACTTC. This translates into CSARVGGGSRYEQYF.